This TCR beta chain emerged from a study of blood T cell repertoires in COVID-19. The protocol was immunoSEQ multiplex PCR, while the TCRdb copy is restricted to in-frame clones and leaves out a portion. The table records under 200,000 clones, around 83% of them present only once. CDR1 is MNHEY, CDR2 SVGEGT, per germline. Trimming took 3 bases from V and 6 from J, leaving 14 bases between them. The CDR3 totals 14 residues. The source of this sequence is a woman of 80 years or more with acute or convalescent COVID-19. What was sequenced was peripheral blood. The V and J genes are TRBV6-2 or TRBV6-3 and TRBJ1-2, with D perhaps TRBD1 (6 bases). The DNA of the CDR3 is TGTGCCAGCAGTTATATGGACAGCTCGGATGGCTACACCTTC. Translating it yields CASSYMDSSDGYTF.